These 29 T cell receptor beta chains were sequenced from one sample in a study of T cell responses to AZD1222 COVID-19 vaccine. Using immunoSEQ multiplex PCR, the repertoire was profiled, and TCRdb retains in-frame clones only, with some absent. This sample has some 180,000 clones, with roughly nine tenths found just once. The specimen comprised peripheral blood, sampled 28 days after the second dose of the MenACWY control vaccine. The receptors were gathered from an adult who received the MenACWY meningococcal vaccine as a control.

The chain employs TRBV18 and TRBJ1-4; D not certain. CDR1 is KGHSH and CDR2 is LQKENI in the germline V gene. The CDR3 covers 15 residues. Trimming took 1 base from V and 0 from J, leaving 6 bases between them. The DNA of the CDR3 is TGTGCCAGCTCACCACAAGCAGCAACTAATGAAAAACTGTTTTTT. Protein product: CASSPQAATNEKLFF.

The V and J genes are TRBV6-6 and TRBJ2-5; a weak D match, TRBD2 (6 bases). V was pared by 7 bases and J by 2 bases, with 11 bases between. The germline CDR1 and CDR2 sequences are MNHNY and SVGAGI (reference sequence). The CDR3 runs 13 residues. CDR3 region: CASNGLLQETQYF. Written as DNA, the CDR3 is TGTGCCAGCAACGGACTATTACAAGAGACCCAGTACTTC.

The chain employs TRBV2 and TRBJ1-1; 8 bases are a match to TRBD1. Germline loops: CDR1 SNHLY, CDR2 FYNNEI. The CDR3 is 14 residues long. The ends lost 6 bases at V and 5 bases at J; junction bases unmatched: 8. CDR3 nucleotide sequence: TGTGCCAGCAGAGCAGACAGGGGAGGGACTGAAGCTTTCTTT. Its translation is CASRADRGGTEAFF. The full variable domain, in which reference TRBV2 and TRBJ1-1 provide the parts outside the CDR3, is EPEVTQTPSHQVTQMGQEVILRCVPISNHLYFYWYRQILGQKVEFLVSFYNNEISEKSEIFDDQFSVERPDGSNFTLKIRSTKLEDSAMYFCASRADRGGTEAFFGQGTRLTVV.

The chain uses TRBV12-3 or TRBV12-4 and TRBJ1-6; no definite D call. CDR3 length: 13 amino acids. V lost 2 bases and J lost 7, with 6 bases in between. CDR3 amino acids: CASSLKRNSPLHF. The CDR3 nucleotides are TGTGCCAGCAGTTTAAAGAGGAATTCACCCCTCCACTTT.

This chain connects TRBV19 to TRBJ2-7, with 10 positions matching TRBD1. With V trimmed by 7 bases and J by 6 bases, 12 bases remained unmatched. Germline V gene lookup returns CDR1 LNHDA and CDR2 SQIVND (reference sequence). The CDR3 has 15 amino acids. CDR3 sequence reads: CASTPRDRGATEQYF. CDR3 sequence (DNA): TGTGCCAGTACCCCCCGGGACAGGGGTGCCACCGAGCAGTACTTC.

The chain couples TRBV3-1 (or the pseudogene TRBV3-2) to TRBJ1-6; unclear D gene. V gave up 4 bases and J gave up 8 bases, with 9 bases separating them. Germline lookup yields CDR1 LGHDT and CDR2 YNNKEL (reference sequence). This CDR3 comprises 13 residues. In DNA form, the CDR3 reads TGTGCCAGCAGCCTAAGAGCGGATTCACCCCTCCACTTT. Its protein product is CASSLRADSPLHF.

In DNA, the CDR3 is TGTGCCAGCAGTCCCCCGGGACTAGCGGGAGTATCGGGTGAGCAGTACTTC. It codes for CASSPPGLAGVSGEQYF. J is TRBJ2-7 and V is TRBV28; TRBD2 aligns across 14 bases. The J segment lost 7 bases and the V segment lost 5 bases, leaving 13 bases of the junction unmatched. In germline, CDR1 is MDHEN, CDR2 SYDVKM. This CDR3 spans 17 amino acids.

The chain uses TRBV5-1 and TRBJ2-1; 7 nucleotides line up with TRBD2. The J segment lost 2 bases and the V segment lost 0 bases, leaving 2 bases of the junction unmatched. In germline, CDR1 is SGHRS, CDR2 YFSETQ. This CDR3 region has 15 residues. The CDR3 nucleotides are TGCGCCAGCAGCTTGGGGGCGGGGGCCTACAATGAGCAGTTCTTC. Translated, it gives CASSLGAGAYNEQFF.

This clone is a singleton in its sample. V and J are TRBV3-1 (or the pseudogene TRBV3-2) and TRBJ2-7; 11 bases are a match to TRBD1. The CDR3 is 17 amino acids. Germline trimming cut 3 bases from V and 9 bases from J; bases unmatched to any gene: 16. Germline CDR1 reads LGHDT; CDR2 reads YNNKEL (reference sequence). DNA for the CDR3: TGTGCCAGCAGCCACCTGCGGGGGGACAGGGGGGGCCCTGTGCAGTACTTC. Encoded protein: CASSHLRGDRGGPVQYF.

The chain couples TRBV6-1 to TRBJ2-7; the D is unclear. V lost 2 bases to trimming and J lost 4 bases, with 3 bases between them. Germline CDR1 and CDR2: MNHNS and SASEGT. This CDR3 has 11 residues. DNA of the CDR3: TGTGCCAGCAGTGAAAGTTACGAGCAGTACTTC. Translating gives CASSESYEQYF.

This chain joins TRBV7-5 and TRBJ1-5. TRBV7-5 has pseudogene status. This CDR3 comprises 15 residues. DNA for the CDR3: TGTGCCAGAAGCCCCCGGCAGGGTCGGGGTCAGCCCCAGCATTTT. Translated, it gives CARSPRQGRGQPQHF.

This chain uses TRBV6-4 with TRBJ1-1; the D gene is possibly TRBD1 (5 bases). From germline, CDR1 is MRHNA and CDR2 SNTAGT. CDR3 length: 18 amino acids. V was cut by 2 bases and J by 0 bases, with 19 bases left in between. The CDR3 DNA reads as TGTGCCAGCAGTGACGACCCAGACCCCGGACACCTGAACACTGAAGCTTTCTTT. Its translation: CASSDDPDPGHLNTEAFF.

This chain joins TRBV15 and TRBJ1-6; D is perhaps TRBD1 (6 bases). V lost 2 bases, J lost 9 bases, and 20 bases lay in between. CDR3 length: 17 amino acids. CDR1 is LNHNV and CDR2 is YYDKDF in the germline V gene (reference sequence). The CDR3 here is CATSRNRDIHPRSPLHF. As DNA, the CDR3 is TGTGCCACCAGCAGAAACCGGGACATTCATCCCCGTTCACCCCTCCACTTT. The full variable domain, its missing parts supplied by reference TRBV15 and TRBJ1-6, is DAMVIQNPRYQVTQFGKPVTLSCSQTLNHNVMYWYQQKSSQAPKLLFHYYDKDFNNEADTPDNFQSRRPNTSFCFLDIRSPGLGDTAMYLCATSRNRDIHPRSPLHFGNGTRLTVT.

J is TRBJ2-2 and V is TRBV7-6; TRBD2 agrees at 8 bases. V gave up 4 bases and J gave up 4 bases; unmatched junction bases: 8. The germline V gene has CDR1 SGHVS and CDR2 FNYEAQ. The CDR3 has 16 residues. CDR3 coding DNA: TGTGCCAGCAGCTATTCGGGAGGGCCCTCCACCGGGGAGCTGTTTTTT. Residues: CASSYSGGPSTGELFF. The full variable domain, rest sourced from reference TRBV7-6 and TRBJ2-2, is GAGVSQSPRYKVTKRGQDVALRCDPISGHVSLYWYRQALGQGPEFLTYFNYEAQQDKSGLPNDRFSAERPEGSISTLTIQRTEQRDSAMYRCASSYSGGPSTGELFFGEGSRLTVL.

V and J are TRBV19 and TRBJ2-3; no clear D gene. The CDR3 extends over 16 amino acids. CDR1 is LNHDA and CDR2 is SQIVND in the germline V gene (reference sequence). V lost 3 bases and J lost 5, with 18 bases in between. CDR3 loop: CASSIPRSGLRDTQYF. The CDR3 DNA reads as TGTGCCAGTAGTATTCCTCGGTCTGGTCTTAGAGATACGCAGTATTTT.

The CDR3 region has the DNA TGTGCCAGTAACCAGGGCAGCGCCGAACCCCTCCACTTT. Its translation is CASNQGSAEPLHF. V and J are TRBV19 and TRBJ1-6, with D perhaps matching TRBD1 (5 bases). Trimming took 7 bases from V and 12 from J, leaving 16 bases between them. Germline V gene data show CDR1 as LNHDA and CDR2 as SQIVND (reference sequence). This CDR3 region has 13 residues. Full variable domain (rest looked up from reference TRBV19 and TRBJ1-6): DGGITQSPKYLFRKEGQNVTLSCEQNLNHDAMYWYRQDPGQGLRLIYYSQIVNDFQKGDIAEGYSVSREKKESFPLTVTSAQKNPTAFYLCASNQGSAEPLHFGNGTRLTVT.

The J gene is TRBJ1-5, the V gene TRBV7-9; D is ambiguous. The CDR3 runs to 15 residues. Germline lookup yields CDR1 SEHNR and CDR2 FQNEAQ (reference sequence). Trimming shortened V by 5 bases and J by 0 bases, and 11 bases separated the two germline ends. CDR3 residues: CASSSGGYSNQPQHF. The CDR3 DNA reads TGTGCCAGCAGCAGCGGCGGCTATAGCAATCAGCCCCAGCATTTT.

CDR3 sequence: CASSPRGGVYEQYF. The CDR3 DNA is TGTGCCAGCAGCCCGAGGGGTGGGGTGTACGAGCAGTACTTC. This chain joins TRBV7-6 and TRBJ2-7, with D possibly called TRBD1 or TRBD2 (5 bases each). The CDR3 is 14 residues long. Germline V gives CDR1 SGHVS, CDR2 FNYEAQ. V was clipped by 5 bases and J by 4 bases, with 15 bases between them.

This sequence joins TRBV7-9 and TRBJ2-7; 7 bases align to TRBD2. Germline CDR1 reads SEHNR; CDR2 reads FQNEAQ (reference sequence). The CDR3 has 13 amino acids. CDR3 sequence: CAVGGGTTYEQYF. DNA of the CDR3: TGTGCGGTGGGGGGGGGAACTACCTACGAGCAGTACTTC.

This clone was detected only a few times. This rearrangement joins TRBV7-8 to TRBJ1-2; D is unresolved. CDR1 is SGHVS and CDR2 is FQNEAQ in the germline V gene. Trimming took 2 bases from V and 8 from J, leaving 9 bases between them. This CDR3 has 12 amino acids. CDR3 sequence (DNA): TGTGCCAGCAGCTTATTGGGCGTCGGCTACACCTTC. This sequence encodes CASSLLGVGYTF. Drawing the rest from reference TRBV7-8 and TRBJ1-2, the complete variable domain is GAGVSQSPRYKVAKRGQDVALRCDPISGHVSLFWYQQALGQGPEFLTYFQNEAQLDKSGLPSDRFFAERPEGSVSTLKIQRTQQEDSAVYLCASSLLGVGYTFGSGTRLTVV.

This chain links TRBV5-3 with TRBJ2-7; TRBD2 aligns across 7 bases. TRBV5-3 belongs to the ORF category, with a function that is uncertain. J was trimmed by 1 base and V by 3 bases; bases with no gene match: 10. The CDR3 totals 16 residues. The CDR3 region has the DNA TGTGCCAGAAGCTCCCCCCGGACTAGGCGGTCCTACGAGCAGTACTTC. It is translated as CARSSPRTRRSYEQYF.

The CDR3 protein is CASSLGVGAAEAFF. CDR3 bases: TGTGCCAGCAGCTTAGGCGTAGGGGCAGCTGAAGCTTTCTTT. The rearrangement links TRBV7-9 to TRBJ1-1; D may be TRBD1 (5 bases). CDR3 size: 14 residues. CDR1 and CDR2 from the germline V gene are SEHNR and FQNEAQ (reference sequence). Trimming removed 1 base from V and 6 bases from J, with 12 bases in between.

The chain employs TRBV5-5 and TRBJ1-1; a possible D gene is TRBD1 (6 bases). The germline V gene encodes CDR1 SGHKS and CDR2 YYEKEE (reference sequence). Trimming cost V 4 bases and J 5 bases, with 18 bases left between them. The CDR3 runs 15 residues. The chain's CDR3 is CASSLRGQSRTEAFF. The CDR3 nucleotides are TGTGCCAGCAGCCTACGAGGACAGAGTAGGACTGAAGCTTTCTTT.

The CDR3 reads CASSTGTDNSPLHF. Written as DNA, the CDR3 is TGTGCCAGTAGCACCGGGACAGATAATTCACCCCTCCACTTT. V usage is TRBV19 and J usage is TRBJ1-6; TRBD1 agrees at 7 bases. Germline V gene sequence: CDR1 LNHDA, CDR2 SQIVND (reference sequence). The V and J ends lost 6 bases and 5 bases, in that order; junction bases with no gene match: 4. The CDR3 is 14 amino acids.

The rearrangement links TRBV28 to TRBJ2-7, with TRBD2 identical over 11 bases. Germline trimming cut 1 base from V and 6 bases from J; bases unmatched to any gene: 2. Germline V CDR1 and CDR2: MDHEN, SYDVKM. The CDR3 length is 14 residues. The chain's CDR3 is CASSLLAGGPEQYF. The CDR3 DNA follows: TGTGCCAGCAGTTTATTAGCGGGAGGGCCCGAGCAGTACTTC.

V and J are TRBV7-6 and TRBJ2-5; D remains ambiguous. Germline lookup yields CDR1 SGHVS and CDR2 FNYEAQ. Trimming took 1 base from V and 2 from J, leaving 11 bases between them. The CDR3 totals 15 residues. CDR3 in amino acids: CASSLGPSRQETQYF. The CDR3 nucleotides read TGTGCCAGCAGCTTAGGTCCAAGCCGTCAAGAGACCCAGTACTTC.

The chain recombines TRBV7-9 with TRBJ1-6; perhaps TRBD1 as D (5 bases). The ends were cut back, 5 bases at V and 0 bases at J, with 11 bases in the middle. Germline CDR1 reads SEHNR; CDR2 reads FQNEAQ (reference sequence). This CDR3 is built from 16 residues. The CDR3 is CASSLGGSSYNSPLHF. CDR3 sequence (DNA): TGTGCCAGCAGCCTGGGGGGGAGCTCCTATAATTCACCCCTCCACTTT.

J is TRBJ2-7 and V is TRBV6-2 or TRBV6-3; no clear D gene. This CDR3 region has 16 residues. Germline V CDR1 and CDR2: MNHEY, SVGEGT. The V end was cut by 2 bases, the J end by 1 base, with 15 bases between. Here the CDR3 reads CASSYPTRLTSYEQYF. DNA of the CDR3: TGTGCCAGCAGTTACCCCACGCGGCTCACTTCCTACGAGCAGTACTTC.

The rearrangement joins TRBV10-3 to TRBJ1-5; 7 bases are a match to TRBD1. The CDR3 is 15 residues long. Germline CDR1 and CDR2: ENHRY and SYGVKD. With V trimmed by 5 bases and J by 1 base, 5 bases remained unmatched. This CDR3 reads CAISHGTESNQPQHF. The CDR3 coding sequence is TGTGCCATCAGTCATGGGACAGAAAGCAATCAGCCCCAGCATTTT.